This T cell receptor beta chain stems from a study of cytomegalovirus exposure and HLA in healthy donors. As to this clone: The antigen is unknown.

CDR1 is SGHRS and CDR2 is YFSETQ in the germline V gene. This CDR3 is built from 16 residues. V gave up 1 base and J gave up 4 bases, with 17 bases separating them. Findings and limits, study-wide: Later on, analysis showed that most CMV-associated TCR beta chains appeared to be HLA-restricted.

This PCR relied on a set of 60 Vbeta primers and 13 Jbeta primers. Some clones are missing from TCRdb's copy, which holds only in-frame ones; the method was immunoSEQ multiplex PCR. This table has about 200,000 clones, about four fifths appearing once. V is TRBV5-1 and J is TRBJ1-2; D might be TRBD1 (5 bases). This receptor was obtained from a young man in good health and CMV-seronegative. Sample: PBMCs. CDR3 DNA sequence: TGCGCCAGCAGCTTGTCGTCCGGCAGGGAGGGCTATGGCTACACCTTC. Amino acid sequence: CASSLSSGREGYGYTF.